The rows below give T cell receptor beta chains drawn from one sample of a study of blood T cell repertoires in COVID-19. TCRdb's table, derived via immunoSEQ multiplex PCR, lists solely in-frame clones and lacks some. The data show roughly 300,000 clones, roughly four fifths seen once. Sequencing was done on a sample of peripheral blood. The source is a woman aged 50 to 65 who had recovered from COVID-19. Each CDR3 is given with its conserved first and last residue.

v_gene	j_gene	CDR3aa
TRBV27	TRBJ1-2	CATRQGNYGYTF
TRBV18	TRBJ1-1	CASSPGFMNTEAFF
TRBV28	TRBJ1-5	CASRVGYSNQPQHF
TRBV24-1	TRBJ2-1	CATSDPRQGVPDNEQFF
TRBV14	TRBJ2-1	CASSPDSAYNEQFF
TRBV25-1	TRBJ2-1	CASSVTGGGSEQFF
TRBV5-1	TRBJ2-5	CASSRAYQETQYF
TRBV28	TRBJ2-4	CASSPPRQMLIAKNIQYF
TRBV24-1	TRBJ2-2	CATSAGITGELFF
TRBV5-1	TRBJ1-1	CASSLIQGAGNTEAFF
TRBV27	TRBJ2-2	CASSLSTGNTGELFF
TRBV9	TRBJ1-2	CASSVEAGGASIF
TRBV27	TRBJ2-7	CASSLQFAQNEQYF
TRBV18	TRBJ2-7	CASSGTGTGNEQYF
TRBV27	TRBJ1-5	CASSRGQGNQPQHF
TRBV4-2	TRBJ1-6	CASSLKGGQLNSPLHF
TRBV28	TRBJ2-4	CASKGLQGAIAKNIQYF
TRBV6-2/TRBV6-3	TRBJ1-1	CASSPLRGQDDTEAFF
TRBV7-9	TRBJ2-1	CASSLERRQGEDNEQFF
TRBV5-1	TRBJ2-3	CASGLGGLAWTDTQYF
TRBV28	TRBJ2-7	CASRSAGGVIEQYF
TRBV10-1	TRBJ1-6	CASSDGRTGGAKGHSPLHF
TRBV5-8	TRBJ2-5	CASSAGTGGRETQYF
TRBV5-1	TRBJ1-1	CASSGGQGAGGTEAFF
TRBV21-1	TRBJ1-5	CASTQAKEGRGWNQPQHF
TRBV27	TRBJ2-5	CASSLWAGGPETQYF
TRBV5-4	TRBJ2-1	CASSRRGGGYNEQFF